This T cell receptor beta chain was sequenced in a study of blood T cell repertoires in COVID-19. The ends were cut back, 0 bases at V and 8 bases at J, with 8 bases in the middle. This CDR3 region has 13 residues. Germline loops: CDR1 SGHAT, CDR2 FQNNGV. In the authors' workflow: Nucleated cell counts were estimated from reference gene primer amplification. TCRdb's copy holds only in-frame clones and misses some; the assay was immunoSEQ multiplex PCR. V, J and clone size reflect that table, while D and trimming were determined from the DNA. Of approximately 100,000 clones in the sample, about 88% were seen once.

The clonotype was recovered from a human donor in a cohort sampled during active COVID-19. The gene calls are TRBV11-2 and TRBJ2-1, with TRBD1 as a possible D gene (6 bases). Sequenced material: peripheral blood. CDR3 amino acids: CASSLDRGHEQFF. The CDR3 nucleotides are TGTGCCAGCAGCTTAGACAGGGGTCATGAGCAGTTCTTC.